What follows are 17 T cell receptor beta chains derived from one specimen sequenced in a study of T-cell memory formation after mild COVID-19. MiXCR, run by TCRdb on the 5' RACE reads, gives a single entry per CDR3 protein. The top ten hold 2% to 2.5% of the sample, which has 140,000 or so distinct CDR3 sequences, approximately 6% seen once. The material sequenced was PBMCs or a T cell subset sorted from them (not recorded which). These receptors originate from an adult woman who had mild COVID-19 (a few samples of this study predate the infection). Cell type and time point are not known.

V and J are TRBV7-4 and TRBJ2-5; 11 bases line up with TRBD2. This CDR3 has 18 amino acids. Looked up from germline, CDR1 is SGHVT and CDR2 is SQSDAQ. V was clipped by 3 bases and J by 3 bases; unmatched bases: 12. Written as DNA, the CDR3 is TGTGCCAGCAGCTTCAGTATTAGCGGGAGGGCCGAGGAAGAGACCCAGTACTTC. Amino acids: CASSFSISGRAEEETQYF.

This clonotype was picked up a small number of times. CDR3 amino acids: CASSLARGGGQPQHF. CDR3 in DNA: TGTGCCAGCAGCTTAGCGCGGGGTGGGGGCCAGCCCCAGCATTTT. The rearrangement uses TRBV7-2 and TRBJ1-5; D perhaps matches TRBD1 (6 bases). This CDR3 has 15 residues. The V and J ends lost 0 bases and 7 bases respectively, with 13 bases between them. Germline-derived CDR1 and CDR2 are SGHTA and FQGNSA.

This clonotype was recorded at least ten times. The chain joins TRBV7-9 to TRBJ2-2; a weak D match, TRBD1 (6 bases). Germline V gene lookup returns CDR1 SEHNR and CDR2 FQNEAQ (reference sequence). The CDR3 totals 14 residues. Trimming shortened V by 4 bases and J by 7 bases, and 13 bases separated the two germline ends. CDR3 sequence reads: CASSSDSGVGELFF. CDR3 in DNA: TGTGCCAGCAGCTCGGACAGTGGCGTCGGGGAGCTGTTTTTT.

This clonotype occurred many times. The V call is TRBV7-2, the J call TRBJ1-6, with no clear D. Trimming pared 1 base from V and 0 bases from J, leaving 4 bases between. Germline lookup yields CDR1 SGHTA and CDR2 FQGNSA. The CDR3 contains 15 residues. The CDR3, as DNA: TGTGCCAGCAGCTTAGATAGCTCCTATAATTCACCCCTCCACTTT. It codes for CASSLDSSYNSPLHF.

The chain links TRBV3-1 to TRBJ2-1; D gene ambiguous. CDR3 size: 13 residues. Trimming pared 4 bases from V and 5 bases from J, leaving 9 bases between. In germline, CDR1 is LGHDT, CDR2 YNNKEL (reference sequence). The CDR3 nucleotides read TGTGCCAGCAGCCGCTTAGTCGACAATGAGCAGTTCTTC. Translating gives CASSRLVDNEQFF.

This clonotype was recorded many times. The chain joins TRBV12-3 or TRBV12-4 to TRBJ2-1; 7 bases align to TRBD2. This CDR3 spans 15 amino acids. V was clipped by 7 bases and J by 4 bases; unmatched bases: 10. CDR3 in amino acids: CASTGDRGSYNEQFF. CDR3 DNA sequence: TGTGCCAGCACGGGGGATCGCGGGAGTTACAATGAGCAGTTCTTC.

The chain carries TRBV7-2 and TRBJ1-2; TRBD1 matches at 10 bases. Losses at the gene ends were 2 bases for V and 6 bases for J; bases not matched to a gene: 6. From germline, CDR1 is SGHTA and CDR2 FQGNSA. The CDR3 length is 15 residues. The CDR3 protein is CASSLSGQGLNGYTF. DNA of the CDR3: TGTGCCAGCAGCTTATCGGGACAGGGGCTGAATGGCTACACCTTC.

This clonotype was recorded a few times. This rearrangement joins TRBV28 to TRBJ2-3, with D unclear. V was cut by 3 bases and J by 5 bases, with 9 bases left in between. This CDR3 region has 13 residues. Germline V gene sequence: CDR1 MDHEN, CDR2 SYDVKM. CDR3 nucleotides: TGTGCCAGCAGTTTCACCCGGGTAGATACGCAGTATTTT. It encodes CASSFTRVDTQYF.

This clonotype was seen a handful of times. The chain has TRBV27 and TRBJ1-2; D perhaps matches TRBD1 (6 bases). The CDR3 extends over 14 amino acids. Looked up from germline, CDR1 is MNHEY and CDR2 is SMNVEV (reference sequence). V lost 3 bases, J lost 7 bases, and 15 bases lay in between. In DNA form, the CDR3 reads TGTGCCAGCAGTTTCTTACAGGGCGCGGGTGGCTACACCTTC. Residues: CASSFLQGAGGYTF.

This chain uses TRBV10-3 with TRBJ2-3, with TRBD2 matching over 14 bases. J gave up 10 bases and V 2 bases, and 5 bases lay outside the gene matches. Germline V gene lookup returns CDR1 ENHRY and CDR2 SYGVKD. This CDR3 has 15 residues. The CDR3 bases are TGTGCCATCAGTGAGCCCGGGACTAGCGGGAGTTCGCAGTATTTT. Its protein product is CAISEPGTSGSSQYF.

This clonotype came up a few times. The CDR3 here is CASSRPSQGNIQYF. CDR3 nucleotides: TGTGCCAGCAGTAGACCGTCCCAGGGGAACATTCAGTACTTC. This rearrangement joins TRBV12-3 or TRBV12-4 to TRBJ2-4; D is possibly TRBD1 (6 bases). With 5 bases removed from V and 7 bases from J, the gap between germline ends came to 15 bases. CDR3 length: 14 amino acids.

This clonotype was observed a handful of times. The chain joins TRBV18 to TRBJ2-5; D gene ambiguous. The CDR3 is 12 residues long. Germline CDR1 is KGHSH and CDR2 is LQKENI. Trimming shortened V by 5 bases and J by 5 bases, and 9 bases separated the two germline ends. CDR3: CASSSSRETQYF. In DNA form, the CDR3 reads TGTGCCAGCTCATCGTCCCGGGAGACCCAGTACTTC.

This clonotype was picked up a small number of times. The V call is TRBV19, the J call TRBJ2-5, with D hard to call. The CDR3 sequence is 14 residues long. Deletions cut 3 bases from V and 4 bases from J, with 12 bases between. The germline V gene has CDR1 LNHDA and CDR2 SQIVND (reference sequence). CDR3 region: CASSIGFKTETQYF. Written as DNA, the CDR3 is TGTGCCAGTAGTATCGGATTTAAGACAGAGACCCAGTACTTC.

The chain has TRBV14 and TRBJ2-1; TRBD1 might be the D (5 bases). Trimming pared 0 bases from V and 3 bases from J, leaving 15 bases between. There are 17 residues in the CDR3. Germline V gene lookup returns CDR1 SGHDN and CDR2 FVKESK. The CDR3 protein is CASSQDTGRAFYNEQFF. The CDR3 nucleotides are TGTGCCAGCAGCCAAGATACGGGCAGGGCGTTCTACAATGAGCAGTTCTTC.

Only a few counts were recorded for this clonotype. DNA for the CDR3: TGTGCCAGCACCGGGAGGGGGCTGGATTCACCCCTCCACTTT. This sequence encodes CASTGRGLDSPLHF. The chain uses TRBV7-2 and TRBJ1-6; 7 nucleotides line up with TRBD1. CDR3 size: 14 residues. The J segment lost 8 bases and the V segment lost 7 bases, leaving 8 bases of the junction unmatched. Per the germline V gene, CDR1 is SGHTA and CDR2 is FQGNSA.

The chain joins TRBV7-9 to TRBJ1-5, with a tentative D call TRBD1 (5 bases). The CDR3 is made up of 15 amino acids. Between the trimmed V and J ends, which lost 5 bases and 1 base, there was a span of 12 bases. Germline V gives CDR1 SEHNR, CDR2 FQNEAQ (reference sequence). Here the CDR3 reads CASSTTQGSNQPQHF. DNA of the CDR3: TGTGCCAGCAGCACCACCCAGGGAAGCAATCAGCCCCAGCATTTT. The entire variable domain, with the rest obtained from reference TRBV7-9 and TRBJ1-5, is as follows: DTGVSQNPRHKITKRGQNVTFRCDPISEHNRLYWYRQTLGQGPEFLTYFQNEAQLEKSRLLSDRFSAERPKGSFSTLEIQRTEQGDSAMYLCASSTTQGSNQPQHFGDGTRLSIL.

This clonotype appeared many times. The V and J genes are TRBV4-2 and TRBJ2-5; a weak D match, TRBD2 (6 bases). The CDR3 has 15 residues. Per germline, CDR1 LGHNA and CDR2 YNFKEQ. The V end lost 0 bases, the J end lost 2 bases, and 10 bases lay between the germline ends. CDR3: CASSQELAAQETQYF. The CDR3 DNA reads TGTGCCAGCAGCCAAGAACTAGCAGCTCAAGAGACCCAGTACTTC.